This T cell receptor beta chain was profiled in a study of shared clonotypes between healthy human individuals. Study findings and constraints: Clonotypes shared by all four sorted-subset donors had higher generation probabilities than non-shared clonotypes.

CD4+ cells yielded CD45RA+ naive and CD45RA-negative memory subsets. The CDR3 spans 8 amino acids, including both terminal residues. Regarding this clone: The antigen remains undetermined. This CDR3 fails to terminate in the conserved phenylalanine or tryptophan, so it likely reflects a read error. The limits of the CDR3 on the DNA are not certain, so only TCRdb's listed CDR3 is given.

The authors' processing: Filtering differed, since immunoSEQ gave only junction sequences and no quality scores. Sequenced by immunoSEQ multiplex PCR; TCRdb stores in-frame clones only, minus some. That table furnishes V, J and clone size, whereas the DNA furnished D and trimming. In the table there are about 1 million clones, 75% of which are singletons. What was sequenced was memory CD4+ T cells sorted from blood. Subset here: CD45RA-negative fraction. The chain combines TRBV21-1 with TRBJ2-7. TRBV21-1 is listed as a pseudogene. This clonotype was sampled from a young man in good health. CDR3 residues: CASSRDGP.